Detailed here is one T cell receptor beta chain. Its cognate antigen has yet to be identified. Per-nucleotide qualities are absent, and no much larger clonotype sits a single base away. Receptors were amplified or captured by multiplex PCR. The run used an Illumina HiSeq 4000. iRepertoire HTBI primers and Arm-PCR amplification of CDR3 regions were used to construct TCR beta libraries. Before sequencing, the PCR products underwent gel purification. On the study's bioinformatics: Gene usage analysis of CDR3 amino acid clonotypes relied on the approximately 60 TRBV and around 14 TRBJ segments identified across samples. Filtered high-quality paired reads were merged into contigs using COPE and FqMerger. Contigs were aligned with BLAST to IMGT TRBV, TRBD and TRBJ reference genes, and CDR3 was defined per IMGT. Clonotypes above 0.1% frequency were classified as highly expanded clones. Shannon entropy served as the measure of repertoire diversity, while the Gini coefficient captured V-J evenness. A clonotype found in more than one individual was treated as public. The raw public reads went through TCRdb reprocessing: fastp at Q25, MiXCR clone calling, in-frame beta chains kept. Every entry covers one CDR3 protein and lists the most common genes and DNA from its rows. The V and J calls were not made by the authors but by TCRdb's processing. Counted in this sample were roughly 360,000 distinct CDR3 sequences; approximately 12% of them appeared once. Jointly, the top ten make up approximately 19% of the sample.

Interpreted using the paper, the time point label stands for: newly diagnosed GD, antithyroid drugs for less than 3 months. For both TCR sequencing and RNA sequencing, RNA was extracted from PBMCs using TRIzol. Graves' disease was diagnosed according to American Thyroid Association guidelines. Recruitment of patients was carried out at an endocrinology department in Xi'an, China. From each patient, 7.5 to 10 milliliters of peripheral blood was collected into an EDTA anticoagulant tube. Ficoll Paque Plus density gradient separation was used to isolate PBMCs, and no further T cell sorting was done. An Agilent 2100 Bioanalyzer and agarose gel were used to assess RNA quality, and a NanoDrop 2000 was used to measure RNA concentration. These data belong to a study of regulatory T cells in long-lasting Graves disease (dated by TCRdb to about 2021). Regarding the research as a whole: In the newly diagnosed Graves' disease group, patients had been taking antithyroid drugs for less than 3 months. A total of some 35 samples underwent TCR sequencing: some 13 from persistent and approximately 20 from newly diagnosed Graves' disease patients. The study was registered as a clinical trial and conducted in China. This study used TCR sequencing and RNA sequencing of peripheral blood to compare persistent Graves' disease patients against newly diagnosed Graves' disease patients.

Study-level results and caveats: The authors noted that the small sample size was a limitation that may lower accuracy. Compared with newly diagnosed patients, patients with persistent Graves' disease had lower TCR Shannon entropy and fewer highly expanded clones, which suggests clonal expansion. Because the primary lesion, thyroid tissue, could not be accessed, the study looked at peripheral blood alone. Sequencing and analysis were limited to the TCR beta chain. More public clonotypes were shared among persistent patients (under 3,000) than among newly diagnosed patients (more than 950).

These data were likewise used in another study, on T cells in Graves' hyperthyroidism and ophthalmopathy. As the second paper documents: Stable Graves' hyperthyroidism was defined as the absence of progression to ophthalmopathy over 18 months of follow-up. Hyperthyroidism patients were newly diagnosed, had a disease duration of under 2 months, and were aged 18 to 65 years. The study excluded patients with uncontrolled infections, other autoimmune diseases, pregnancy or lactation. Diagnoses relied on clinical symptoms, serum thyroxine and TRAb, thyroid ultrasound and orbital computed tomography. For the first round of RT-PCR on the TCR CDR3, the HTBI primer set was used together with the Qiagen OneStep RT-PCR kit. Most expanded thyroid clonotypes (frequency above 0.001) were also detected in blood, a finding suggesting that blood repertoires may reflect thyroid immune responses. Ophthalmopathy was separated from stable hyperthyroidism by a 13 V-J signature model, with 85% to 90% sensitivity and approximately 84% specificity obtained in cross-validation and 80%/75% obtained in testing. During validation, the model predicted progression to ophthalmopathy a median of about 6.3 months ahead of onset, with around 71% sensitivity and 72% to 80% specificity. TCR V-J signatures able to tell the groups apart were searched for in a discovery cohort of 100 patients, of whom around 43 had Graves' ophthalmopathy and roughly 58 had stable Graves' hyperthyroidism. Prospective prediction of ophthalmopathy was tested in an independent validation cohort of 18 to 20 hyperthyroidism patients and 15 to 17 patients who later progressed to ophthalmopathy. For training and testing, the 110 or so patients in the discovery cohort were randomly divided in a 7:3 ratio. The study also compared thyroid tissue and blood T-cell repertoires from five or six Graves' hyperthyroidism patients. Following sampling, methimazole starting at 30 mg daily was given to hyperthyroidism patients, and high-dose intravenous methylprednisolone was given to ophthalmopathy patients. Libraries were constructed in a second round of multiplex PCR, after which size selection and purification were performed. Libraries were sequenced paired-end with 100 bp reads on an Illumina HiSeq2000. SOAPnuke was used to process the raw data, with reads discarded if the reads contained adapters or uncalled bases, had a mean Phred below 15, or lacked an exact constant-primer or identifier match. COPE v1.2.5 was used to merge high-quality paired reads, and clonotypes were defined as unique nucleotide sequences. MiTCR v1.1 was used to align the clonotypes against IMGT TRBV, TRBD and TRBJ reference segments. Only V-J combinations with frequency above 0.0001, covering about 99% of repertoires, were analysed. The TCS score was defined as F50 (clonal expansion) divided by E x V (chaos), with BLOSUM62-based TCRdist calculated between CDR3 peptides within each V-J. Welch's t-statistics and random forest reduced several hundred V-J features to 10 to 15, which were used in a naive Bayes classifier (R e1071). No statistical method was used to fix the sample size in advance, and group allocation was not hidden from the investigators. According to the paper, TCR Vbeta CDR3 sequencing was carried out on more than 120 peripheral blood samples, which came from 40 to 45 ophthalmopathy, fewer than 80 hyperthyroidism and around 17 progressor patients.

The sequencing here drew on peripheral blood mononuclear cells (PBMCs), taken at new diagnosis, from a patient treated with antithyroid drugs. The source is a woman between 18 and 29 years old with Graves disease. Donor details come from another sample of the same person, matched by shared clones.

The DNA reads as follows: TGTGCCAGCAGCTTAGGACTCCAGGACAGAAGACGGAATTCACCCCTCCACTTT. It translates as CASSLGLQDRRRNSPLHF. The chain uses TRBV7-2 and TRBJ1-6, with TRBD1 perhaps the D gene, on 6 matching bases. CDR1 and CDR2 (SGHTA, FQGNSA) derive from the germline V gene. Reading from cysteine to phenylalanine, the CDR3 counts 18 amino acids. The DNA shown is the 54-base CDR3, in frame from base 1. V is cut by 1 base and J by 7 bases, and the space between the germline ends is 20 bases.